The rows below give T cell receptor beta chains drawn from one sample of a study of cytomegalovirus exposure and HLA in healthy donors. Profiled with immunoSEQ multiplex PCR; TCRdb holds only in-frame clones, not every one. The table includes fewer than 150,000 clones, about 80% detected once. Sequencing was performed on PBMCs. Every receptor here comes from a man aged 30 to 39 in good health and CMV-seronegative. Each CDR3 is given with its conserved first and last residue. Each record gives: J gene, V gene, D gene, clone size, CDR3 protein, CDR3 DNA. D genes are given only for firm matches. Some rows mark clone size as missing; the rest say once, few, many or name a class of expanded clone.

J gene: TRBJ2-7
V gene: TRBV4-2
D gene: NA
clone size: NA
CDR3 protein: CASRPTSSSYEQYF
CDR3 DNA: TGTGCCAGCAGGCCTACTAGCAGTTCCTACGAGCAGTACTTC

J gene: TRBJ2-5
V gene: TRBV4-1
D gene: TRBD2
clone size: NA
CDR3 protein: CASSQDLGTSGREETQYF
CDR3 DNA: TGCGCCAGCAGCCAAGATCTGGGGACTAGCGGGAGGGAAGAGACCCAGTACTTC

J gene: TRBJ2-1
V gene: TRBV4-2
D gene: TRBD2
clone size: NA
CDR3 protein: CASSQGSGSSYNEQFF
CDR3 DNA: TGTGCCAGCAGCCAAGGAAGCGGGAGCTCCTACAATGAGCAGTTCTTC

J gene: TRBJ1-6
V gene: TRBV28
D gene: NA
clone size: NA
CDR3 protein: CASSPGTAPLHF
CDR3 DNA: TGTGCCAGCAGTCCCGGGACTGCACCCCTCCACTTT

J gene: TRBJ1-1
V gene: TRBV7-2
D gene: TRBD1
clone size: NA
CDR3 protein: CASSLTGGFGAFF
CDR3 DNA: TGTGCCAGCAGCTTAACAGGGGGATTTGGAGCTTTCTTT

J gene: TRBJ2-3
V gene: TRBV6-5
D gene: NA
clone size: NA
CDR3 protein: CASSQVGWTDTQYF
CDR3 DNA: TGTGCCAGCAGCCAGGTCGGTTGGACAGATACGCAGTATTTT

J gene: TRBJ2-1
V gene: TRBV30
D gene: TRBD2
clone size: NA
CDR3 protein: CAWSVGLAGGEQFF
CDR3 DNA: TGTGCCTGGAGTGTAGGGCTAGCGGGAGGCGAGCAGTTCTTC

J gene: TRBJ1-1
V gene: TRBV28
D gene: NA
clone size: few
CDR3 protein: CASSYPGTPEAFF
CDR3 DNA: TGTGCCAGCAGTTACCCCGGGACACCTGAAGCTTTCTTT

J gene: TRBJ1-1
V gene: TRBV19
D gene: TRBD1
clone size: NA
CDR3 protein: CASHSSGTGFMNTEAFF
CDR3 DNA: TGTGCCAGTCATTCCTCCGGGACAGGTTTTATGAACACTGAAGCTTTCTTT

J gene: TRBJ2-7
V gene: TRBV5-5
D gene: NA
clone size: NA
CDR3 protein: CASSLSLASTTYEQYF
CDR3 DNA: TGTGCCAGCAGCTTGTCCCTAGCTTCCACGACCTACGAGCAGTACTTC

J gene: TRBJ1-5
V gene: TRBV2
D gene: TRBD1
clone size: NA
CDR3 protein: CASRQRTGGEQPQHF
CDR3 DNA: TGTGCCAGCAGGCAGAGGACAGGGGGCGAACAGCCCCAGCATTTT

J gene: TRBJ2-7
V gene: TRBV28
D gene: NA
clone size: NA
CDR3 protein: CASGPGTHNYEQYF
CDR3 DNA: TGTGCCAGCGGCCCCGGGACTCACAACTACGAGCAGTACTTC

J gene: TRBJ1-1
V gene: TRBV27
D gene: NA
clone size: few
CDR3 protein: CASSSRLGVGSEAFF
CDR3 DNA: TGTGCCAGCAGTTCCCGCCTCGGGGTGGGGAGTGAAGCTTTCTTT

J gene: TRBJ2-1
V gene: TRBV6-5
D gene: TRBD2
clone size: NA
CDR3 protein: CASSLTSGRAYNEQFF
CDR3 DNA: TGTGCCAGCAGTTTAACAAGCGGGAGGGCCTACAATGAGCAGTTCTTC

J gene: TRBJ2-7
V gene: TRBV7-9
D gene: NA
clone size: NA
CDR3 protein: CASSLAPAGTGAYEQYF
CDR3 DNA: TGTGCCAGCAGCTTAGCGCCCGCGGGGACGGGAGCCTACGAGCAGTACTTC

J gene: TRBJ1-2
V gene: TRBV27
D gene: NA
clone size: NA
CDR3 protein: CASSSYGGHYGYTF
CDR3 DNA: TGTGCCAGCAGTTCGTATGGGGGCCACTATGGCTACACCTTC

J gene: TRBJ1-1
V gene: TRBV7-9
D gene: NA
clone size: NA
CDR3 protein: CASSTPTQVSEAFF
CDR3 DNA: TGTGCCAGCAGCACCCCGACCCAGGTTTCTGAAGCTTTCTTT

J gene: TRBJ2-1
V gene: TRBV4-2
D gene: TRBD2
clone size: few
CDR3 protein: CASSQEPSGYSYNEQFF
CDR3 DNA: TGTGCCAGCAGCCAAGAACCTAGCGGATACTCCTACAATGAGCAGTTCTTC

J gene: TRBJ2-1
V gene: TRBV11-3
D gene: NA
clone size: few
CDR3 protein: CASSPTGYNEQFF
CDR3 DNA: TGTGCCAGCAGCCCTACAGGATACAATGAGCAGTTCTTC

J gene: TRBJ2-7
V gene: TRBV2
D gene: NA
clone size: NA
CDR3 protein: CASSEYGGRGIDYEQYF
CDR3 DNA: TGTGCCAGCAGTGAATACGGGGGGCGGGGCATCGACTACGAGCAGTACTTC

J gene: TRBJ2-7
V gene: TRBV7-9
D gene: TRBD2
clone size: once
CDR3 protein: CASSLGTSGVEQYF
CDR3 DNA: TGTGCCAGCAGCTTAGGAACTAGCGGGGTCGAGCAGTACTTC

J gene: TRBJ2-1
V gene: TRBV28
D gene: TRBD1
clone size: NA
CDR3 protein: CASRRDRQRNEQFF
CDR3 DNA: TGTGCCAGCAGACGGGACAGGCAGAGGAATGAGCAGTTCTTC

J gene: TRBJ2-7
V gene: TRBV28
D gene: TRBD2
clone size: NA
CDR3 protein: CASQGSGGPFLEQNF
CDR3 DNA: TGTGCCAGCCAAGGGTCGGGGGGTCCCTTTTTGGAGCAGAACTTC

J gene: TRBJ2-7
V gene: TRBV5-6
D gene: NA
clone size: NA
CDR3 protein: CASSSMLTGPYEQYF
CDR3 DNA: TGTGCCAGCAGCTCCATGCTCACAGGTCCCTACGAGCAGTACTTC

J gene: TRBJ1-2
V gene: TRBV6-1
D gene: TRBD1
clone size: NA
CDR3 protein: CASSAMPAGINRGHGYTF
CDR3 DNA: TGTGCCAGCAGTGCCATGCCGGCCGGAATCAACAGGGGGCATGGCTACACCTTC

J gene: TRBJ2-7
V gene: TRBV28
D gene: NA
clone size: NA
CDR3 protein: CAGGSPYEQYF
CDR3 DNA: TGTGCCGGGGGGTCCCCCTACGAGCAGTACTTC

J gene: TRBJ2-2
V gene: TRBV9
D gene: TRBD1
clone size: NA
CDR3 protein: CASSSYQGQGSGELFF
CDR3 DNA: TGTGCCAGCAGCTCATACCAGGGACAGGGGTCGGGGGAGCTGTTTTTT

J gene: TRBJ1-5
V gene: TRBV28
D gene: TRBD1
clone size: NA
CDR3 protein: CASSWPRDRVNSQPQNF
CDR3 DNA: TGTGCCAGCAGCTGGCCCCGGGACAGGGTTAATTCTCAGCCCCAGAATTTT

J gene: TRBJ2-1
V gene: TRBV6-5
D gene: TRBD2
clone size: few
CDR3 protein: CASRGGSSYNEQFF
CDR3 DNA: TGTGCCAGCAGGGGGGGGAGCTCCTACAATGAGCAGTTCTTC

J gene: TRBJ2-1
V gene: TRBV6-4
D gene: TRBD2
clone size: NA
CDR3 protein: CASSERGSSYNEQFF
CDR3 DNA: TGTGCCAGCAGCGAGCGGGGTAGCTCCTACAATGAGCAGTTCTTC

J gene: TRBJ2-3
V gene: TRBV6-1
D gene: TRBD2
clone size: NA
CDR3 protein: CASKLTGGLVDTQYF
CDR3 DNA: TGTGCCAGCAAGCTGACGGGGGGGCTCGTAGATACGCAGTATTTT

J gene: TRBJ1-2
V gene: TRBV7-2
D gene: TRBD1
clone size: NA
CDR3 protein: CASSLPDRGSYGYTF
CDR3 DNA: TGTGCCAGCAGCTTACCGGACAGGGGATCGTATGGCTACACCTTC

J gene: TRBJ1-1
V gene: TRBV28
D gene: NA
clone size: NA
CDR3 protein: CASSLPSGTPNTEAFF
CDR3 DNA: TGTGCCAGCAGTCTACCCTCCGGGACACCGAACACTGAAGCTTTCTTT

J gene: TRBJ1-1
V gene: TRBV6-1
D gene: NA
clone size: few
CDR3 protein: CASSEGPGSSTEAFF
CDR3 DNA: TGTGCCAGCAGTGAAGGGCCCGGGTCCTCCACTGAAGCTTTCTTT

J gene: TRBJ2-7
V gene: TRBV16
D gene: NA
clone size: few
CDR3 protein: CASSQRQRRSYEQYF
CDR3 DNA: TGTGCCAGCAGCCAGAGGCAGCGGAGGTCCTACGAGCAGTACTTC

J gene: TRBJ1-1
V gene: TRBV28
D gene: NA
clone size: NA
CDR3 protein: CASSQQVAPNTEAFF
CDR3 DNA: TGTGCCAGCAGTCAACAGGTAGCCCCGAACACTGAAGCTTTCTTT

J gene: TRBJ1-1
V gene: TRBV4-1
D gene: NA
clone size: NA
CDR3 protein: CASSQVATRNTEAFF
CDR3 DNA: TGCGCCAGCAGCCAAGTCGCCACACGGAACACTGAAGCTTTCTTT

J gene: TRBJ2-5
V gene: TRBV25-1
D gene: NA
clone size: NA
CDR3 protein: CASSVSRQGQETQYF
CDR3 DNA: TGTGCCAGCAGTGTGTCGCGACAAGGCCAAGAGACCCAGTACTTC

J gene: TRBJ1-1
V gene: TRBV13
D gene: NA
clone size: NA
CDR3 protein: CASSPTRNTEAFF
CDR3 DNA: TGTGCCAGCAGCCCCACAAGGAACACTGAAGCTTTCTTT

J gene: TRBJ2-7
V gene: TRBV6-5
D gene: TRBD2
clone size: NA
CDR3 protein: CASSASGVNSYEQYF
CDR3 DNA: TGTGCCAGCTCCGCTAGCGGGGTAAACTCCTACGAGCAGTACTTC

J gene: TRBJ2-7
V gene: TRBV28
D gene: TRBD1
clone size: NA
CDR3 protein: CASRTTGTGIYEQYF
CDR3 DNA: TGTGCCAGCAGGACCACCGGGACAGGGATCTACGAGCAGTACTTC

J gene: TRBJ2-1
V gene: TRBV29-1
D gene: TRBD2
clone size: NA
CDR3 protein: CSVAGTSDTDEQFF
CDR3 DNA: TGCAGCGTTGCTGGGACTAGCGACACCGATGAGCAGTTCTTC

J gene: TRBJ1-2
V gene: TRBV28
D gene: NA
clone size: NA
CDR3 protein: CASRPTQPGYTF
CDR3 DNA: TGTGCCAGCAGACCGACACAACCGGGCTACACCTTC

J gene: TRBJ1-2
V gene: TRBV7-9
D gene: NA
clone size: NA
CDR3 protein: CASSLWGPGDYGYTF
CDR3 DNA: TGTGCCAGCAGCTTATGGGGGCCCGGGGACTATGGCTACACCTTC

J gene: TRBJ2-6
V gene: TRBV5-1
D gene: NA
clone size: few
CDR3 protein: CASSLAALGGSGANVLTF
CDR3 DNA: TGCGCCAGCAGCTTGGCCGCTCTCGGGGGCTCTGGGGCCAACGTCCTGACTTTC

J gene: TRBJ2-1
V gene: TRBV7-8
D gene: TRBD2
clone size: NA
CDR3 protein: CASSLIPIAGGHVSSYNEQFF
CDR3 DNA: TGTGCCAGCAGCTTGATCCCCATAGCGGGGGGGCATGTCAGCTCCTACAATGAGCAGTTCTTC

J gene: TRBJ2-7
V gene: TRBV14
D gene: NA
clone size: NA
CDR3 protein: CASSQDPSLYSYEQYF
CDR3 DNA: TGTGCCAGCAGCCAAGATCCCTCACTCTACTCCTACGAGCAGTACTTC

J gene: TRBJ2-7
V gene: TRBV18
D gene: NA
clone size: NA
CDR3 protein: CASSPGTAGSYEQYF
CDR3 DNA: TGTGCCAGCTCACCGGGGACAGCGGGCTCCTACGAGCAGTACTTC

J gene: TRBJ2-5
V gene: TRBV5-1
D gene: TRBD1
clone size: NA
CDR3 protein: CASSQTRGPQLRETQYF
CDR3 DNA: TGCGCCAGCAGCCAGACCAGGGGGCCCCAGTTGCGTGAGACCCAGTACTTC

J gene: TRBJ2-1
V gene: TRBV29-1
D gene: TRBD2
clone size: NA
CDR3 protein: CSVATSGILEQFF
CDR3 DNA: TGCAGCGTCGCCACTAGCGGGATCCTTGAGCAGTTCTTC

J gene: TRBJ1-2
V gene: TRBV28
D gene: NA
clone size: NA
CDR3 protein: CASSFLYGYTF
CDR3 DNA: TGTGCCAGCAGTTTTCTGTATGGCTACACCTTC

J gene: TRBJ1-2
V gene: TRBV6-1
D gene: NA
clone size: NA
CDR3 protein: CASRETSGFDYGYPF
CDR3 DNA: TGTGCCAGCAGAGAGACTTCGGGGTTTGACTATGGCTACCCCTTC

J gene: TRBJ2-1
V gene: TRBV6-6
D gene: NA
clone size: NA
CDR3 protein: CASNPARNNEQFF
CDR3 DNA: TGTGCCAGCAACCCCGCTAGAAACAATGAGCAGTTCTTC

J gene: TRBJ1-2
V gene: TRBV2
D gene: TRBD1
clone size: NA
CDR3 protein: CASSEQGAWGYTF
CDR3 DNA: TGTGCCAGCAGTGAACAGGGGGCCTGGGGCTACACCTTC

J gene: TRBJ2-5
V gene: TRBV5-5
D gene: NA
clone size: few
CDR3 protein: CASSVWGEEGNLETQYF
CDR3 DNA: TGTGCCAGCAGCGTGTGGGGGGAGGAGGGGAACCTTGAGACCCAGTACTTC

J gene: TRBJ2-1
V gene: TRBV30
D gene: TRBD2
clone size: NA
CDR3 protein: CAWETSGRIPFF
CDR3 DNA: TGTGCCTGGGAGACTAGCGGGAGAATCCCGTTCTTC

J gene: TRBJ2-7
V gene: TRBV14
D gene: NA
clone size: NA
CDR3 protein: CASSQEDSRRQYF
CDR3 DNA: TGTGCCAGCAGCCAAGAGGACAGCCGGCGGCAGTACTTC

J gene: TRBJ1-3
V gene: TRBV19
D gene: NA
clone size: few
CDR3 protein: CASSPDRTSGNTIYF
CDR3 DNA: TGTGCCAGTAGTCCGGACCGGACATCTGGAAACACCATATATTTT

J gene: TRBJ1-3
V gene: TRBV5-1
D gene: NA
clone size: NA
CDR3 protein: CASSLAGIDFGTIYF
CDR3 DNA: TGCGCCAGCAGCTTGGCCGGGATAGATTTTGGCACCATATATTTT

J gene: TRBJ2-7
V gene: TRBV5-4
D gene: NA
clone size: NA
CDR3 protein: CASSFEGSYEQYF
CDR3 DNA: TGTGCCAGCAGCTTTGAGGGCTCCTACGAGCAGTACTTC